This T cell receptor (beta chain) was recovered during a study of glioma-infiltrating T cells. Germline V gene sequence: CDR1 SNHLY, CDR2 FYNNEI. CDR3 size: 13 residues. Study observations and caveats: Gliomas, especially low-grade, showed above-expected tissue-blood divergence; non-neoplastic patients showed below. Very few CDR3 sequences were shared between tissue and blood.

This clonotype was observed many times. Antigen unknown. Its ends do not fully match the called genes, so a read error is possible. The iRepertoire nested amplicon-rescue multiplex PCR amplified TCR alpha and beta CDR3s from RNA. TCRdb itself ran the multiplex PCR reads through MiXCR, one entry per CDR3 protein. The sample gives around 99,000 distinct CDR3 sequences, 20% to 25% of which show up once; around 30% is in the top ten. The chain joins TRBV2 to TRBJ1-2; D call uncertain. The sequenced material came from glioma tissue, nonneoplastic brain tissue, or PBMCs (not recorded which). The source of this sequence is a human donor with low-grade glioma or glioblastoma, undergoing nonglioma brain surgery, or in good health (not recorded which). Here the CDR3 reads CASREDTYYGYTF. As DNA, the CDR3 is TGTGCCAGCAGGGAAGACACCTACTATGGCTACACCTTC.